These 31 T cell receptor beta chains originate from one sample sequenced in a study of T cells in localized non-small cell lung cancer. Clones were read by immunoSEQ multiplex PCR, and TCRdb kept only the in-frame ones, dropping some. The sample has tens of thousands of clones, around 80% seen once. Source: peripheral blood mononuclear cells, taken before any cancer treatment. The receptor source for this set is a man aged 40-75 years with stage III lung adenocarcinoma.

The J gene is TRBJ2-2, the V gene TRBV7-3; a possible D gene is TRBD2 (5 bases). This CDR3 spans 14 amino acids. V lost 4 bases, J lost 5 bases, and 11 bases lay in between. CDR1 and CDR2 (germline): SGHTA, FQGTGA. Written as DNA, the CDR3 is TGTGCCAGCAGCTCGGGTCTAGCTACCGGGGAGCTGTTTTTT. Amino acids: CASSSGLATGELFF.

This clone was counted a few times. The J gene is TRBJ1-1, the V gene TRBV30; D is possibly TRBD1 (6 bases). Trimming cost V 8 bases and J 6 bases, with 13 bases left between them. The germline gives CDR1 GTSNPN, CDR2 SVGIG (reference sequence). This CDR3 spans 11 amino acids. The CDR3 DNA reads TGTGCCAACAGGGAACGGTCTGAAGCTTTCTTT. The encoded protein is CANRERSEAFF. Full variable domain (remainder filled in from reference TRBV30 and TRBJ1-1): SQTIHQWPATLVQPVGSPLSLECTVEGTSNPNLYWYRQAAGRGLQLLFYSVGIGQISSEVPQNLSASRPQDRQFILSSKKLLLSDSGFYLCANRERSEAFFGQGTRLTVV.

This clone was counted a few times. The V call is TRBV7-2, the J call TRBJ2-3; tentatively, D is TRBD1 (5 bases). Trimming removed 4 bases from V and 6 bases from J, with 14 bases in between. The CDR3 spans 14 residues. Germline loops: CDR1 SGHTA, CDR2 FQGNSA. The CDR3 DNA reads as TGTGCCAGCAGCTATCAGGGTCCAGGGGATACGCAGTATTTT. Its protein is CASSYQGPGDTQYF.

There are a few counts of this clone. This rearrangement joins TRBV19 to TRBJ1-1, with D possibly matching TRBD1 (6 bases). The CDR3 spans 14 residues. The germline V gene encodes CDR1 LNHDA and CDR2 SQIVND (reference sequence). The ends were cut back, 3 bases at V and 2 bases at J, with 10 bases in the middle. In DNA form, the CDR3 reads TGTGCCAGTAGTATTCCAGGGGTTAACACTGAAGCTTTCTTT. Encoded protein: CASSIPGVNTEAFF.

The chain uses TRBV9 and TRBJ1-4; a possible D gene is TRBD1 (5 bases). Germline V gives CDR1 SGDLS, CDR2 YYNGEE. This CDR3 contains 13 residues. The ends were cut back, 0 bases at V and 7 bases at J, with 7 bases in the middle. The CDR3 bases are TGTGCCAGCAGCGTAGGGAGGGGTGAAAAACTGTTTTTT. Encoded protein: CASSVGRGEKLFF.

The chain carries TRBV5-1 and TRBJ2-3; TRBD2 agrees at 9 bases. CDR3 length: 17 residues. J lost 3 bases, V lost 0 bases, and 8 bases had no gene match. Per the germline V gene, CDR1 is SGHRS and CDR2 is YFSETQ. The CDR3 DNA sequence: TGCGCCAGCAGCTTGGTAAATAGCGGGAGCCTAACAGATACGCAGTATTTT. Protein sequence: CASSLVNSGSLTDTQYF.

The rearrangement links TRBV4-3 to TRBJ2-6; unclear D gene. The V end was cut by 0 bases, the J end by 0 bases, with 9 bases between. The germline V gene has CDR1 LGHNA and CDR2 YSLEER. This CDR3 region has 17 residues. This CDR3 is CASSQDWLFSGANVLTF. The DNA for the CDR3 is TGCGCCAGCAGCCAAGATTGGCTGTTCTCTGGGGCCAACGTCCTGACTTTC.

The V gene is TRBV15, the J gene TRBJ1-4, with D perhaps matching TRBD1 (6 bases). This CDR3 spans 12 amino acids. Trimming took off 11 bases at V and 8 bases at J, with 15 bases between the two ends. The germline CDR1 and CDR2 sequences are LNHNV and YYDKDF (reference sequence). CDR3 sequence reads: CASGGAEEKLFF. CDR3 sequence (DNA): TGTGCCTCGGGGGGGGCGGAGGAAAAACTGTTTTTT.

The chain joins TRBV19 to TRBJ1-4; D call uncertain. CDR1 and CDR2 (germline): LNHDA, SQIVND (reference sequence). The CDR3 length is 13 residues. V lost 5 bases, J lost 7 bases, and 11 bases lay in between. The CDR3: CASSEAGTEKLFF. The CDR3 DNA sequence: TGTGCCAGTAGTGAGGCAGGAACTGAAAAACTGTTTTTT. Looking up the rest from reference TRBV19 and TRBJ1-4 gives the full variable domain: DGGITQSPKYLFRKEGQNVTLSCEQNLNHDAMYWYRQDPGQGLRLIYYSQIVNDFQKGDIAEGYSVSREKKESFPLTVTSAQKNPTAFYLCASSEAGTEKLFFGSGTQLSVL.

The rearrangement joins TRBV19 to TRBJ1-5; maybe TRBD1 (6 bases). Germline V gives CDR1 LNHDA, CDR2 SQIVND (reference sequence). V dropped 6 bases and J dropped 1 base, with 13 bases sitting between them. This CDR3 is built from 15 residues. CDR3 amino acids: CASSWGGESNQPQHF. The CDR3 coding sequence is TGTGCCAGTAGCTGGGGGGGCGAAAGCAATCAGCCCCAGCATTTT.

The chain recombines TRBV11-3 with TRBJ2-7, with 7 bases lining up with TRBD2. Germline loops: CDR1 SGHNT, CDR2 YENEEA. The junction had 5 bases not matched to a gene; V was cut back by 3 bases and J by 3 bases. CDR3 size: 14 residues. The CDR3 reads CASSLGGKSYEQYF. The CDR3 DNA reads TGTGCCAGCAGCTTGGGGGGGAAAAGCTACGAGCAGTACTTC.

The chain joins TRBV7-3 to TRBJ2-3, with TRBD2 matching 7 bases. Germline CDR1 is SGHTA and CDR2 is FQGTGA. The CDR3 runs 14 residues. J gave up 3 bases and V 5 bases, and 5 bases lay outside the gene matches. In DNA form, the CDR3 reads TGTGCCAGCAGCCCCTGGGGGGGAACAGATACGCAGTATTTT. It codes for CASSPWGGTDTQYF.

The chain is built from TRBV2 and TRBJ1-1; 7 nucleotides align to TRBD1. V was pared by 4 bases and J by 1 base, with 15 bases of the junction left unmatched. Per the germline V gene, CDR1 is SNHLY and CDR2 is FYNNEI. The CDR3 is 18 residues long. CDR3 DNA: TGTGCCAGCAGTGTAAGAAGGGGCAGGGGGTCGTCGAACACTGAAGCTTTCTTT. It translates to CASSVRRGRGSSNTEAFF.

The chain has TRBV7-7 and TRBJ2-3; D call uncertain. Between the trimmed V and J ends, which lost 1 base and 6 bases, there was a span of 11 bases. There are 14 residues in the CDR3. Germline V gene lookup returns CDR1 SSHAT and CDR2 FNYEAQ (reference sequence). CDR3 protein: CASSLGAGTDTQYF. The DNA of the CDR3 is TGTGCCAGCAGCTTAGGAGCCGGAACGGATACGCAGTATTTT. Full variable domain (outside the CDR3, taken from reference TRBV7-7 and TRBJ2-3): GAGVSQSPRYKVTKRGQDVTLRCDPISSHATLYWYQQALGQGPEFLTYFNYEAQPDKSGLPSDRFSAERPEGSISTLTIQRTEQRDSAMYRCASSLGAGTDTQYFGPGTRLTVL.

V is TRBV11-3 and J is TRBJ2-1; D is unresolved. The CDR3 totals 16 residues. Germline lookup yields CDR1 SGHNT and CDR2 YENEEA. Trimming took off 0 bases at V and 0 bases at J, with 9 bases between the two ends. This CDR3 is CASSLDLWGSYNEQFF. In DNA, the CDR3 is TGTGCCAGCAGCTTAGATCTGTGGGGCTCCTACAATGAGCAGTTCTTC.

A single count supports this clone. The chain uses TRBV29-1 and TRBJ2-7, with TRBD1 matching over 7 bases. The CDR3 length is 13 residues. The V segment lost 4 bases and the J segment 0 bases; nucleotides outside the gene matches: 3. In germline, CDR1 is SQVTM, CDR2 ANQGSEA. CDR3 nucleotides: TGCAGCGTTGGGACAGGACGCTCCTACGAGCAGTACTTC. This translates into CSVGTGRSYEQYF.

J is TRBJ1-4 and V is TRBV5-1; D is perhaps TRBD1 (6 bases). Germline-derived CDR1 and CDR2 are SGHRS and YFSETQ. The V gene lost 0 bases and the J gene lost 7 bases, with 16 bases spanning the gap. This CDR3 spans 16 amino acids. The CDR3 DNA sequence: TGCGCCAGCAGCTTGGGGCAGGGGATTTTTGGTGAAAAACTGTTTTTT. Translating gives CASSLGQGIFGEKLFF.

The CDR3 loop reads CASRGIGETQYF. CDR3 in DNA: TGTGCCAGCCGGGGTATAGGGGAGACCCAGTACTTC. J is TRBJ2-5 and V is TRBV27; D perhaps matches TRBD2 (5 bases). The CDR3 length is 12 residues. The V end lost 8 bases, the J end lost 5 bases, and 12 bases lay between the germline ends. The germline CDR1 and CDR2 sequences are MNHEY and SMNVEV (reference sequence).

V gene TRBV19 combines with J gene TRBJ1-2; TRBD1 might be the D (6 bases). V lost 5 bases and J 4 bases, leaving 17 bases between the germline ends. CDR1 is LNHDA, CDR2 SQIVND, per germline (reference sequence). This CDR3 contains 15 residues. CDR3 protein: CASSPGQSATYGYTF. In DNA, the CDR3 is TGTGCCAGTAGTCCCGGACAGTCCGCTACCTATGGCTACACCTTC.

This clone was found a few times. The rearrangement uses TRBV30 and TRBJ2-2; D may be TRBD1 or TRBD2 (5 bases each). CDR3 size: 12 residues. CDR1 and CDR2 from the germline V gene are GTSNPN and SVGIG (reference sequence). Trimming left V 3 bases short and J 9 bases short, with 11 bases between. CDR3 sequence: CAWRGDHRELFF. In DNA form, the CDR3 reads TGTGCCTGGAGGGGGGACCACCGGGAGCTGTTTTTT.

The V call is TRBV7-2, the J call TRBJ2-5; D unclear. The CDR3 spans 13 residues. In germline, CDR1 is SGHTA, CDR2 FQGNSA. The V gene lost 1 base and the J gene lost 4 bases, with 7 bases spanning the gap. The CDR3 is CASSLEVRETQYF. CDR3 nucleotides: TGTGCCAGCAGCTTAGAAGTAAGAGAGACCCAGTACTTC.

The rearrangement links TRBV5-6 to TRBJ1-2, with a possible D match to TRBD1 (6 bases). Germline CDR1 is SGHDT and CDR2 is YYEEEE. Trimming left V 0 bases short and J 7 bases short, with 13 bases between. The CDR3 is made up of 14 amino acids. In DNA, the CDR3 is TGTGCCAGCAGCTTGGAACCAGGGGTTGTTGGCTACACCTTC. Translated: CASSLEPGVVGYTF.

CDR3 DNA sequence: TGTGCCAGCAGCTTGTTGGGAAATGGCTACACCTTC. Amino acid sequence: CASSLLGNGYTF. The chain links TRBV7-2 to TRBJ1-2, with D unclear. Trimming took 3 bases from V and 6 from J, leaving 8 bases between them. There are 12 residues in the CDR3. From germline, CDR1 is SGHTA and CDR2 FQGNSA.

V gene TRBV18 combines with J gene TRBJ1-2, with D unresolved. The CDR3 covers 13 residues. Germline values: CDR1 KGHSH, CDR2 LQKENI. The germline V and J ends were trimmed by 3 bases and 3 bases, with 8 bases remaining between them. CDR3 sequence (DNA): TGTGCCAGCTCACCTTCCGGGGACTATGGCTACACCTTC. It yields the protein CASSPSGDYGYTF.

In its sample, this clone was seen a few times. The chain is built from TRBV30 and TRBJ1-1; D is uncertain. V shed 0 bases and J shed 0 bases, with 17 bases lying between them. The CDR3 is made up of 17 amino acids. CDR1 is GTSNPN and CDR2 is SVGIG in the germline V gene (reference sequence). CDR3 nucleotides: TGTGCCTGGAGTGTACGAAGGGATGCGATTATGAACACTGAAGCTTTCTTT. Amino acids: CAWSVRRDAIMNTEAFF.

The rearrangement links TRBV2 to TRBJ1-2, with D unresolved. The CDR3 contains 15 residues. V was trimmed by 3 bases and J by 3 bases, leaving 14 bases between them. Per germline, CDR1 SNHLY and CDR2 FYNNEI. As DNA, the CDR3 is TGTGCCAGCAGTGAGGATTTGGAGGGTGACTATGGCTACACCTTC. Protein product: CASSEDLEGDYGYTF.

This clone has only a few counts. V is TRBV5-6 and J is TRBJ2-3; D is perhaps TRBD2 (5 bases). The CDR3 loop spans 14 amino acids. CDR1 is SGHDT, CDR2 YYEEEE, per germline. Deletions cut 4 bases from V and 6 bases from J, with 15 bases between. The DNA of the CDR3 is TGTGCCAGCAGCCTTAACTCGGGGTCTGATACGCAGTATTTT. Residues: CASSLNSGSDTQYF.

The CDR3 DNA sequence: TGTGCCACCAGCAGAGTGGACAGGGGGGCCGTTGATGGCTACACCTTC. Translation: CATSRVDRGAVDGYTF. This sequence joins TRBV15 and TRBJ1-2, with 10 nucleotides matching TRBD1. With V trimmed by 1 base and J by 6 bases, 8 bases remained unmatched. The CDR3 loop spans 16 amino acids. Germline CDR1 reads LNHNV; CDR2 reads YYDKDF (reference sequence).

The chain has TRBV30 and TRBJ2-6, with D hard to call. The CDR3 runs 14 residues. Looked up from germline, CDR1 is GTSNPN and CDR2 is SVGIG (reference sequence). Trimming took 3 bases from V and 0 from J, leaving 6 bases between them. Written as DNA, the CDR3 is TGTGCCTGGAGGGACCTCTCTGGGGCCAACGTCCTGACTTTC. The encoded protein is CAWRDLSGANVLTF.

This clone appeared a single time. The V and J genes are TRBV5-6 and TRBJ1-3; the match to TRBD1 covers 7 bases. CDR3 size: 16 residues. Trimming took 0 bases from V and 4 from J; bases not matched to a gene: 7. Germline CDR1 and CDR2: SGHDT and YYEEEE. CDR3 bases: TGTGCCAGCAGCTTGGATAACAGGGGACAGGGAAACACCATATATTTT. It yields the protein CASSLDNRGQGNTIYF.

This clone has more than one count but fewer than ten. The rearrangement links TRBV5-5 to TRBJ2-1; 10 positions match TRBD1. Germline CDR1 reads SGHKS; CDR2 reads YYEKEE (reference sequence). There are 16 residues in the CDR3. The junction had 4 bases not matched to a gene; V was cut back by 0 bases and J by 4 bases. CDR3 in amino acids: CASSLVGTGAYNEQFF. The CDR3 bases are TGTGCCAGCAGCTTGGTGGGGACAGGGGCTTACAATGAGCAGTTCTTC. Full variable domain (rest looked up from reference TRBV5-5 and TRBJ2-1): DAGVTQSPTHLIKTRGQQVTLRCSPISGHKSVSWYQQVLGQGPQFIFQYYEKEERGRGNFPDRFSARQFPNYSSELNVNALLLGDSALYLCASSLVGTGAYNEQFFGPGTRLTVL.